The 15 T cell receptor beta chains below come from one sample, sequenced in a study of blood T cell repertoires in COVID-19. Profiled with immunoSEQ multiplex PCR; TCRdb holds only in-frame clones, not every one. Of about 280,000 clones listed, approximately 90% are singletons. The sequenced sample consisted of PBMCs or T cells enriched from blood (not recorded which). These receptors all stem from a middle-aged woman who had recovered from COVID-19.

This chain uses TRBV2 with TRBJ1-4, with a possible D match to TRBD1 (6 bases). Germline V CDR1 and CDR2: SNHLY, FYNNEI. V lost 2 bases and J 0 bases, leaving 10 bases between the germline ends. The CDR3 is made up of 16 amino acids. The CDR3 nucleotides are TGTGCCAGCAGTGAACGGGGGGGCCCAACTAATGAAAAACTGTTTTTT. This gives the protein CASSERGGPTNEKLFF.

CDR3 DNA sequence: TGTGCCAGCAGCCACTCCGGGGGAATCTACGAGCAGTACTTC. Its protein is CASSHSGGIYEQYF. The rearrangement joins TRBV3-1 (or the pseudogene TRBV3-2) to TRBJ2-7, with a tentative D call TRBD2 (6 bases). The CDR3 has 14 residues. The V and J ends lost 3 bases and 3 bases respectively, with 12 bases between them. Germline V CDR1 and CDR2: LGHDT, YNNKEL (reference sequence).

This clone was seen once. The rearrangement uses TRBV7-9 and TRBJ2-1; 10 positions match TRBD1. This CDR3 comprises 16 residues. After removal of 4 bases from V and 5 bases from J, the junction contained 8 bases not matched to a gene. Germline V lookup: CDR1 SEHNR, CDR2 FQNEAQ (reference sequence). The CDR3 spells CASSSGQGNLHNEQFF. The CDR3 bases are TGTGCCAGCAGCTCGGGACAGGGGAATCTCCACAATGAGCAGTTCTTC. Supplemented by reference TRBV7-9 and TRBJ2-1, the full variable domain reads DTGVSQNPRHKITKRGQNVTFRCDPISEHNRLYWYRQTLGQGPEFLTYFQNEAQLEKSRLLSDRFSAERPKGSFSTLEIQRTEQGDSAMYLCASSSGQGNLHNEQFFGPGTRLTVL.

This chain joins TRBV27 and TRBJ1-6, with D maybe TRBD1 (6 bases). This CDR3 comprises 15 residues. CDR1 is MNHEY and CDR2 is SMNVEV in the germline V gene (reference sequence). Trimming left V 5 bases short and J 8 bases short, with 16 bases between. The CDR3 coding sequence is TGTGCCAGCAGTGCCTTTGGGGGCGCGGATTCACCCCTCCACTTT. It codes for CASSAFGGADSPLHF.

The chain has TRBV2 and TRBJ2-1, with TRBD2 matching over 13 bases. The germline CDR1 and CDR2 sequences are SNHLY and FYNNEI. This CDR3 has 18 amino acids. With 4 bases clipped from V and 8 bases from J, the junction kept 14 bases outside the gene matches. CDR3 nucleotides: TGTGCCAGCAGTGTCCCAGGGGGGGGACTAGCGGGATTCGATGAGCAGTTCTTC. Residues: CASSVPGGGLAGFDEQFF.

The chain has TRBV24-1 and TRBJ2-7, with D possibly being TRBD1 (5 bases). Germline values: CDR1 KGHDR, CDR2 SFDVKD. There are 15 residues in the CDR3. V lost 2 bases, J lost 0 bases, and 10 bases lay in between. The chain's CDR3 is CATSDSRTTSYEQYF. In DNA form, the CDR3 reads TGTGCCACCAGTGATTCGCGGACAACCTCCTACGAGCAGTACTTC.

This clone has a single count. This chain joins TRBV6-6 and TRBJ1-4; D might be TRBD1 (6 bases). V gave up 2 bases and J gave up 5 bases, with 12 bases separating them. CDR1 is MNHNY, CDR2 SVGAGI, per germline (reference sequence). The CDR3 sequence is 15 residues long. CDR3 sequence reads: CASSYRGSSNEKLFF. The CDR3 coding sequence is TGTGCCAGCAGTTACAGGGGGTCCTCGAATGAAAAACTGTTTTTT.

The chain is built from TRBV27 and TRBJ2-7; 12 bases are shared with TRBD2. CDR3 length: 15 residues. V lost 5 bases, J lost 5 bases, and 7 bases stayed unmatched. The germline V gene encodes CDR1 MNHEY and CDR2 SMNVEV (reference sequence). CDR3 nucleotide sequence: TGTGCCAGCAGTCCGCGACTAGCGGGAGTTCACGAGCAGTACTTC. This encodes CASSPRLAGVHEQYF.

This sequence joins TRBV3-1 (or the pseudogene TRBV3-2) and TRBJ2-7, with 9 bases identical to TRBD1. Germline CDR1 and CDR2: LGHDT and YNNKEL (reference sequence). After removal of 4 bases from V and 6 bases from J, the junction contained 4 bases not matched to a gene. The CDR3 spans 13 residues. CDR3 sequence: CASSRNRGPEQYF. CDR3 coding DNA: TGTGCCAGCAGCCGCAACAGGGGGCCCGAGCAGTACTTC.

J is TRBJ2-1 and V is TRBV19; the D gene is possibly TRBD2 (6 bases). This CDR3 comprises 14 residues. V was pared by 5 bases and J by 4 bases, with 12 bases between. Germline V CDR1 and CDR2: LNHDA, SQIVND (reference sequence). DNA for the CDR3: TGTGCCAGTAGTCCCTCGGCGGGGTACAATGAGCAGTTCTTC. This translates into CASSPSAGYNEQFF.

The rearrangement uses TRBV7-3 and TRBJ2-3; maybe TRBD2 (6 bases). The CDR3 has 15 residues. The germline CDR1 and CDR2 sequences are SGHTA and FQGTGA. V was shortened by 2 bases and J by 3 bases, with 12 bases between the two germline ends. The DNA of the CDR3 is TGTGCCAGCAGCTTATGGGGAGGTGGGACAGATACGCAGTATTTT. It encodes CASSLWGGGTDTQYF.

This chain links TRBV4-1 with TRBJ1-3; 7 bases align to TRBD1. CDR3 length: 16 residues. The J segment lost 0 bases and the V segment lost 8 bases, leaving 10 bases of the junction unmatched. Germline CDR1 reads MGHRA; CDR2 reads YSYEKL. CDR3 sequence reads: CASGGVGQHSGNTIYF. CDR3 DNA sequence: TGCGCCAGCGGAGGCGTGGGACAGCACTCTGGAAACACCATATATTTT.

This clone has a handful of counts. This chain uses TRBV24-1 with TRBJ2-7; 8 nucleotides line up with TRBD2. Per germline, CDR1 KGHDR and CDR2 SFDVKD. The ends lost 3 bases at V and 7 bases at J; junction bases unmatched: 16. The length of the CDR3 is 17 residues. The CDR3 nucleotides read TGTGCCACCAGTGATCGTCCGGGGTTAAAGCGGGAGCCTGAGCAGTACTTC. Its protein is CATSDRPGLKREPEQYF.

This clone occurred once. For the CDR3, the DNA is TGCGCCAGCAGCCAGACAACAGACGATGAGCAGTTCTTC. The encoded protein is CASSQTTDDEQFF. V gene TRBV4-3 combines with J gene TRBJ2-1; D unclear. Germline V gene data show CDR1 as LGHNA and CDR2 as YSLEER. V lost 3 bases, J lost 8 bases, and 11 bases lay in between. The CDR3 extends over 13 amino acids.

The V call is TRBV30, the J call TRBJ1-5, with D possibly being TRBD1 (5 bases). CDR1 is GTSNPN, CDR2 SVGIG, per germline (reference sequence). CDR3 length: 13 residues. Trimming stripped 1 base from V and 4 bases from J, with 8 bases between. Written as DNA, the CDR3 is TGTGCCTGGAGTGCGGCAGGGAATCAGCCCCAGCATTTT. Residues: CAWSAAGNQPQHF.